What follows is one TCR beta chain and its context. Antigen: not known. PCR used 60 Vbeta primers and 13 Jbeta primers. Here immunoSEQ multiplex PCR was the method, and the copy in TCRdb shows in-frame clones only, minus some. Among tens of thousands of clones listed, approximately 80% were seen once. This specimen comes from a study of cytomegalovirus exposure and HLA in healthy donors. V was trimmed by 6 bases and J by 2 bases, leaving 10 bases between them. Germline CDR1 is SGHTA and CDR2 is FQGNSA. CDR3 length: 13 residues. Points from the study as a whole: One variant, a missense change in DCLRE1C, was linked in a later analysis to TCR beta V- and J-gene trimming. V segments that were indistinguishable, TRBV6-2 and TRBV6-3 among them, were omitted from analysis. Fewer N-insertions than the approximately 700-donor mean were reportedly shown by an Asian-associated ancestry cluster in a later analysis.

Healthy people donating bone marrow made up the donors. This TCR was recovered from a man in his forties or fifties in good health and CMV-seronegative. The J gene is TRBJ2-5, the V gene TRBV7-2, with D possibly TRBD1 on 6 matching bases. Sequencing was done on a sample of PBMCs. The CDR3 DNA reads as TGTGCCAGCAGGACAGACAGGCAAGAGACCCAGTACTTC. This sequence encodes CASRTDRQETQYF. The full variable domain, completed using reference TRBV7-2 and TRBJ2-5, is GAGVSQSPSNKVTEKGKDVELRCDPISGHTALYWYRQSLGQGLEFLIYFQGNSAPDKSGLPSDRFSAERTGGSVSTLTIQRTQQEDSAVYLCASRTDRQETQYFGPGTRLLVL.